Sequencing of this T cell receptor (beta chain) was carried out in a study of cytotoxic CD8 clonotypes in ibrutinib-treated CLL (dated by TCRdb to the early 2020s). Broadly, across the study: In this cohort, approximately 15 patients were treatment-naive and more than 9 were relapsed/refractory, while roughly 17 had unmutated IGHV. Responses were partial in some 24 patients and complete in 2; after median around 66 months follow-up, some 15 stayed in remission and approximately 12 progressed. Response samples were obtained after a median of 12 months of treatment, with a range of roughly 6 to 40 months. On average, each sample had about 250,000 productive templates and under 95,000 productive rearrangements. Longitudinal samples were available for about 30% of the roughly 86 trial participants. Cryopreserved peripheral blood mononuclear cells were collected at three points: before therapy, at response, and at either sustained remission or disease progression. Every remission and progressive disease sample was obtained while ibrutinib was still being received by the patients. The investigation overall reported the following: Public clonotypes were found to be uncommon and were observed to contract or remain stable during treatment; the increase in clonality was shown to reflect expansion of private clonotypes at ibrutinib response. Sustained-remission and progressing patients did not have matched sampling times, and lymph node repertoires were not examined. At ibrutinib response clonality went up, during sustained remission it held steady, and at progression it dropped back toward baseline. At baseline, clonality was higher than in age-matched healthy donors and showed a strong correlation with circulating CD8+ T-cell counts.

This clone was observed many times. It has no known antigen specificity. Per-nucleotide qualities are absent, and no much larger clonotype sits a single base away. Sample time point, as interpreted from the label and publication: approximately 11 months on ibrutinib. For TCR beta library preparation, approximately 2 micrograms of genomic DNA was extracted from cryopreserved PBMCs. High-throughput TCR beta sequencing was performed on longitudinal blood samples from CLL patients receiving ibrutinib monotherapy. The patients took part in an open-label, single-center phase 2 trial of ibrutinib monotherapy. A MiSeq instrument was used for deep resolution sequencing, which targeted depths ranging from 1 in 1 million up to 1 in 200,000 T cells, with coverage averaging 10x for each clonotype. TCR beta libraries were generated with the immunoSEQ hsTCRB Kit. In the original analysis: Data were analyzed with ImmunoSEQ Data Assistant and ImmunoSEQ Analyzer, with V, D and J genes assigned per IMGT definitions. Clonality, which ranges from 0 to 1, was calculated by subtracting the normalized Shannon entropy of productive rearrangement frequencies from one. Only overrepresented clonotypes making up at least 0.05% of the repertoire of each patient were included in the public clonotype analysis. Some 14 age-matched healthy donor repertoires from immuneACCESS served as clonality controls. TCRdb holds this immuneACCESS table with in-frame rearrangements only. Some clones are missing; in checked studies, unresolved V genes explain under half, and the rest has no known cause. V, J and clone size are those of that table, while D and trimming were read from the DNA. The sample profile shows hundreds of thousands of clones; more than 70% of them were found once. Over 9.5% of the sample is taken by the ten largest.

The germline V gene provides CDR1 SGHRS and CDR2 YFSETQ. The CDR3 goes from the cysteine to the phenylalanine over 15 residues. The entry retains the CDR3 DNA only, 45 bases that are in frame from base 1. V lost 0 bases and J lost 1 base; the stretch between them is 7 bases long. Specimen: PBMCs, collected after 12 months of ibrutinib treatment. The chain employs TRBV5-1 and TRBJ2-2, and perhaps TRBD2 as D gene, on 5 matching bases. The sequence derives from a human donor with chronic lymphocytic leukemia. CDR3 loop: CASSLGRVNTGELFF. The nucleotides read TGCGCCAGCAGCTTGGGGCGGGTGAACACCGGGGAGCTGTTTTTT.